This TCR beta chain originates from a study of T cell responses to AZD1222 COVID-19 vaccine. Study results and caveats: Spike-wide coverage was observed for vaccine-associated CD4 TCRs, with dominant responses at 160-218 and 743-854. Epitopes outside B.1.351 and B.1.1.7 mutated regions reportedly drew nearly half of spike TCRs. Donors were largely white British and mainly female; clonal diversity was possibly underestimated. Researchers took repertoire samples only after the peak T cell response had come.

Clones were sequenced by immunoSEQ multiplex PCR, and TCRdb holds only the in-frame ones, with some missing. The sample includes more than 100,000 clones, 85% of them seen just once. A note on this clone: The antigen is unknown.

The clonotype comes from an adult who received the MenACWY meningococcal vaccine as a control. Material: peripheral blood, obtained 28 days after the second dose of the MenACWY control vaccine.

CDR3 nucleotides: TGCGCCAGCAGCTTCACAGGGGACGGAAACACCATATATTTT. Its translation: CASSFTGDGNTIYF. This rearrangement joins TRBV5-1 to TRBJ1-3, with TRBD1 matching over 7 bases. The germline CDR1 and CDR2 sequences are SGHRS and YFSETQ. This CDR3 region has 14 residues. With 2 bases clipped from V and 4 bases from J, the junction kept 3 bases outside the gene matches.